The source of this T cell receptor beta chain is a study of regulatory T cells in long-lasting Graves disease. Study-level results: Tissue studied was limited to peripheral blood, excluding thyroid tissue.

On this clonotype itself: Antigen specificity is unknown.

The V gene lost 1 base and the J gene lost 3 bases, with 10 bases spanning the gap. The CDR3 spans 14 residues. Per germline, CDR1 LGHNA and CDR2 YNFKEQ. Library construction for TCR beta used iRepertoire HTBI primers and Arm-PCR of CDR3 regions. Each CDR3 protein gets one entry after TCRdb re-called the multiplex PCR reads with MiXCR. The table includes approximately 360,000 distinct CDR3 sequences, approximately 23% detected once. Time point: persistent/refractory GD, antithyroid drugs over 5 years with positive TRAb. PBMC-derived RNA was used for the TCR library. In each case, Graves' disease was diagnosed per American Thyroid Association guidelines.

The TCR comes from a woman aged 40 to 50 with Graves disease. Sequenced material: peripheral blood mononuclear cells (PBMCs), taken when the disease was refractory, from a patient treated with antithyroid drugs. This rearrangement joins TRBV4-2 to TRBJ2-7, with D possibly being TRBD2 (6 bases). The DNA for the CDR3 is TGTGCCAGCAGCCAAGGGGGGGACGGCTACGAGCAGTACTTC. It encodes CASSQGGDGYEQYF.